Following are 16 T cell receptor beta chains from one sample sequenced in a study of blood T cell repertoires in COVID-19. Here immunoSEQ multiplex PCR was the method, and the copy in TCRdb shows in-frame clones only, minus some. Counted here are just under 60,000 clones, roughly four fifths occurring once; the ten biggest clones make up roughly 9.7%. Sequencing was carried out using peripheral blood. The receptors were gathered from a human donor in a cohort sampled during active COVID-19.

This clone has just one count. The chain combines TRBV28 with TRBJ2-7, with D perhaps matching TRBD1 (5 bases). CDR1 is MDHEN, CDR2 SYDVKM, per germline. The V gene lost 10 bases and the J gene lost 3 bases, with 16 bases spanning the gap. The CDR3 has 13 amino acids. The chain's CDR3 is CATTGPGHYEQYF. Here the CDR3 DNA reads TGTGCCACCACCGGTCCCGGACACTACGAGCAGTACTTC. Drawing the rest from reference TRBV28 and TRBJ2-7, the complete variable domain is DVKVTQSSRYLVKRTGEKVFLECVQDMDHENMFWYRQDPGLGLRLIYFSYDVKMKEKGDIPEGYSVSREKKERFSLILESASTNQTSMYLCATTGPGHYEQYFGPGTRLTVT.

The chain has TRBV7-6 and TRBJ2-3; maybe TRBD1 (6 bases). The V and J ends lost 2 bases and 0 bases respectively, with 9 bases between them. Germline V gene lookup returns CDR1 SGHVS and CDR2 FNYEAQ. The length of the CDR3 is 15 residues. The CDR3 DNA reads as TGTGCCAGCAGCTTATTGGGGGCCAGCACAGATACGCAGTATTTT. It is translated as CASSLLGASTDTQYF.

The rearrangement links TRBV6-4 to TRBJ2-7; 7 bases are a match to TRBD1. Germline V gene lookup returns CDR1 MRHNA and CDR2 SNTAGT. The CDR3 covers 14 residues. Trimming at V came to 0 bases and at J to 6 bases, leaving 5 bases not matched to a gene. The CDR3 sequence: CASSDSRDSSEQYF. The CDR3 DNA is TGTGCCAGCAGTGACTCGAGGGACAGTTCCGAGCAGTACTTC.

This clone was detected once. The chain combines TRBV7-2 with TRBJ2-7; 9 bases are a match to TRBD2. The CDR3 totals 15 residues. Germline assignment: CDR1 SGHTA and CDR2 FQGNSA. The trim removed 6 bases at V and 7 bases at J, leaving 13 bases unmatched. The CDR3 DNA is TGTGCCAGCAGACCTCTAGCGGGACCGGGAGGGGAGCAGTACTTC. Its translation: CASRPLAGPGGEQYF.

The genes are TRBV28 and TRBJ1-1, with D possibly matching TRBD1 (5 bases). The CDR3 runs 11 residues. Germline CDR1 reads MDHEN; CDR2 reads SYDVKM. The CDR3 DNA sequence: TGTGTCGTGTGGGGGGACGCTGAAGCTTTCTTT. Protein: CVVWGDAEAFF.

This sequence joins TRBV18 and TRBJ1-4; no clear D. Trimming shortened V by 3 bases and J by 8 bases, and 10 bases separated the two germline ends. Per the germline V gene, CDR1 is KGHSH and CDR2 is LQKENI. The CDR3 covers 13 residues. CDR3 amino acids: CASSPSSNEKLFF. The CDR3 DNA follows: TGTGCCAGCTCACCGAGTAGTAACGAAAAACTGTTTTTT.

About this clone itself: Other DNA sequences within the sample encode an identical CDR3. The V call is TRBV11-2, the J call TRBJ2-3; weak D call: TRBD2 (6 bases). The germline gives CDR1 SGHAT, CDR2 FQNNGV. The CDR3 covers 16 residues. Between the trimmed V and J ends, which lost 1 base and 0 bases, there was a span of 11 bases. This CDR3 is CASSLVGGGSTDTQYF. The CDR3 region has the DNA TGTGCCAGCAGCTTAGTCGGCGGAGGGAGCACAGATACGCAGTATTTT.

The rearrangement links TRBV6-6 to TRBJ1-3; no reliable D call. Germline CDR1 is MNHNY and CDR2 is SVGAGI (reference sequence). V lost 7 bases, J lost 0 bases, and 13 bases lay in between. The CDR3 totals 15 residues. The CDR3 DNA is TGTGCCAGCACCGCGGCATTCAGCTCTGGAAACACCATATATTTT. Its translation is CASTAAFSSGNTIYF.

The V call is TRBV23-1, the J call TRBJ2-2; weak D call: TRBD2 (6 bases). TRBV23-1 is labeled an ORF, and its function is uncertain. Trimming took off 3 bases at V and 1 base at J, with 33 bases between the two ends. CDR3 length equals 23 residues. The CDR3 spells CASSHPRSGPQYYGGGNTGELFF. The CDR3 coding sequence is TGCGCCAGCAGTCACCCGCGCTCGGGGCCCCAATATTACGGGGGAGGGAACACCGGGGAGCTGTTTTTT.

The gene calls are TRBV15 and TRBJ1-1; D is undetermined. The CDR3 is 12 amino acids. Per the germline V gene, CDR1 is LNHNV and CDR2 is YYDKDF (reference sequence). V was pared by 5 bases and J by 3 bases, with 7 bases between. This chain's CDR3 is CATSGGYTEAFF. The CDR3 DNA reads as TGTGCCACCAGCGGCGGTTACACTGAAGCTTTCTTT.

This chain connects TRBV7-9 to TRBJ1-6, with 7 bases fitting TRBD1. The CDR3 sequence is 15 residues long. Germline CDR1 and CDR2: SEHNR and FQNEAQ (reference sequence). V lost 5 bases to trimming and J lost 6 bases; unmatched junction nucleotides: 7. The CDR3 sequence is CASSPTQGSNSPLHF. CDR3 nucleotide sequence: TGTGCCAGCAGCCCCACACAGGGGAGTAATTCACCCCTCCACTTT.

This CDR3 is CASSGRQGSTDTQYF. The CDR3, as DNA: TGTGCCAGTAGTGGGCGACAGGGCAGCACAGATACGCAGTATTTT. The genes are TRBV19 and TRBJ2-3, with 7 bases matching TRBD1. V shed 5 bases, J shed 0 bases, and the junction held 5 bases outside the gene matches. Germline loops: CDR1 LNHDA, CDR2 SQIVND (reference sequence). The CDR3 has 15 residues.

In its sample, this clone was seen a few times. The chain joins TRBV10-3 to TRBJ2-1; 11 bases line up with TRBD2. The V gene end was trimmed by 8 bases and the J gene end by 5 bases; junction bases not matched to a gene: 5. Germline CDR1 and CDR2: ENHRY and SYGVKD. This CDR3 is built from 14 residues. The CDR3 sequence is CAIQPSGGNNEQFF. The CDR3 DNA is TGTGCCATCCAGCCTAGCGGGGGGAACAATGAGCAGTTCTTC.

This clone was seen a handful of times. The chain employs TRBV5-1 and TRBJ1-5; no reliable D call. The CDR3 sequence is 14 residues long. With 3 bases removed from V and 2 bases from J, the gap between germline ends came to 9 bases. Germline loops: CDR1 SGHRS, CDR2 YFSETQ. The CDR3 DNA reads as TGCGCCAGCAGCTCCATGGGCGGCAATCAGCCCCAGCATTTT. Translation: CASSSMGGNQPQHF.

The rearrangement uses TRBV28 and TRBJ2-7; 8 bases agree with TRBD1. The CDR3 spans 14 residues. The germline gives CDR1 MDHEN, CDR2 SYDVKM. J was trimmed by 3 bases and V by 4 bases; bases with no gene match: 5. The CDR3 nucleotides read TGTGCCAGCAGTTCAGGGGGCGCCCTCTACGAGCAGTACTTC. This translates into CASSSGGALYEQYF.

The table lists this clone with a few counts. The CDR3 loop is CASSLRGRAGGYTF. The CDR3 coding sequence is TGTGCCAGCAGCCTGCGCGGGAGGGCGGGTGGCTACACCTTC. This chain uses TRBV11-2 with TRBJ1-2, with D unresolved. The germline V and J ends were trimmed by 5 bases and 7 bases, with 17 bases remaining between them. CDR3 length: 14 amino acids. The V gene's germline CDR1 is SGHAT and CDR2 FQNNGV.